This record covers a single T cell receptor beta chain. This clonotype has just one count. This clone's antigen is unknown. No per-base quality is available; no much larger clone lies one base away. Support from one read is weak. The source of the sample is a study of T cell repertoires in cytomegalovirus infection (dated by TCRdb to about 2019). For the study in its entirety: Recently identified HLA-C-restricted CMV epitopes, whose presentation resists viral immunomodulation, were targeted by peptide stimulations together with well-studied HLA-B-restricted epitopes. Donor HLA type was relevant to the analysis, because carriage of CMV infection together with the matching HLA type was indicated by public TCR beta signatures. Overall study results and their limits: In the ex vivo response, HLA-C-restricted CMV-specific TCR beta clonotypes were dominant, and in two of eight donors the single most frequent clonotype came from this HLA-C-restricted group. In both this cohort and an independent roughly 330-donor cohort, the cumulative frequency of public TCR beta family members distinguished carriers of CMV infection plus the relevant HLA type.

The treatment or condition label corresponds to: in vitro stimulation with specific CMV peptide epitopes to enrich CMV-specific T cells. CDR1 and CDR2 were assigned from the germline V gene as SNHLY and FYNNEI. Counted from cysteine to phenylalanine, this CDR3 has 16 amino acids. Here the CDR3 DNA is all that survives: 48 bases in frame from base 1. V is cut by 2 bases and J by 0 bases, and the space between the germline ends is 13 bases. Sequencing instrument: Illumina HiSeq 1500. Starting from the raw public reads, TCRdb applied fastp trimming at Q25, assembled clones with MiXCR and retained in-frame beta chains. Rows are unified per CDR3 protein, each entry keeping the most common DNA and genes. Across this sample there are approximately 600,000 distinct CDR3 sequences, with 40% seen only once. The ten top clones hold around 50% of the sample.

The sample here was cultured PBMCs, taken from culture after CMV antigen stimulation. The rearranged segments are TRBV2 and TRBJ2-5; no D gene is confidently identified. The TCR sequence derives from a human donor in good health (CMV status not recorded). Some clones in this sample may be carry-over from other donors' samples. The nucleotides read TGTGCCAGCAGTGAAACCCGACTGATATACCAAGAGACCCAGTACTTC. Its translation is CASSETRLIYQETQYF.